The sequence of this T cell receptor (beta chain) was determined in a study of T cells in Graves' hyperthyroidism and ophthalmopathy. Germline CDR1 is LNHNV and CDR2 is YYDKDF (reference sequence). Ends included, the CDR3 has 13 residues. Participants, patients aged 18 to 65, had newly diagnosed hyperthyroidism with a duration under 2 months. General observations from the study: A model of 13 V-J pairs discriminated ophthalmopathy from stable hyperthyroidism.

With regard to this clonotype: Its antigen is as yet unknown. The CDR3 carries no conserved terminal phenylalanine or tryptophan, so it likely arises from a read error. The DNA is left out, because the CDR3 cannot be placed on it with certainty; the CDR3 is given as TCRdb lists it.

RNA transcripts served as the template for amplifying TCR beta CDR3 regions. The TCR CDR3 first-round RT-PCR relied on the HTBI primer set. A single record per CDR3 protein comes from TCRdb applying MiXCR to the multiplex PCR reads. The sample consists of roughly 700,000 distinct CDR3 sequences, around a third of them appearing once. The source material was blood. The sequence derives from a woman in her thirties or forties with Graves' hyperthyroidism. The chain uses TRBV15 and TRBJ2-5. The CDR3 reads CATSDLDGYTFGS.